The TCR beta chain under discussion was sequenced for a study of response to subunit inactivated influenza vaccine. Germline V gives CDR1 MDHEN, CDR2 SYDVKM. Trimming removed 6 bases from V and 2 bases from J, with 21 bases in between. CDR3 length: 17 amino acids. This clonotype was seen only a few times. Its specificity is unknown. TCRdb analysed the RT-PCR reads with MiXCR anew, one entry per CDR3 protein. The data hold roughly 500,000 distinct CDR3 sequences, with approximately 16% observed a single time. Study conclusions and caveats: After each seasonal influenza vaccination, few new T cells are recruited, the authors suggested.

This clonotype was sampled from a man aged 45 to 75 who received an inactivated influenza vaccine. Sequences were derived from CD4+ T cells sorted from PBMCs, sampled less than 30 months after vaccination. The rearrangement links TRBV28 to TRBJ2-3; D may match TRBD1 or TRBD2 (5 bases each). CDR3: CASSRLWGPTNTDTQYF. Here the CDR3 DNA reads TGTGCCAGCAGCCGCCTCTGGGGACCGACAAACACAGATACGCAGTATTTT.